The 31 T cell receptor beta chains presented below share a single source sample, sequenced in a study of T cell changes during pregnancy in multiple sclerosis. Assay used: immunoSEQ multiplex PCR; TCRdb lists only in-frame clones, some missing. The repertoire consists of 35,000 or so clones, with about 92% occurring once and the leading ten covering roughly 0.45%. The source material was CD4+ T cells from peripheral blood mononuclear cells, sampled after pregnancy. Receptors originate from a female donor with multiple sclerosis, enrolled in a pregnancy study.

This chain links TRBV19 with TRBJ2-1, with 7 nucleotides matching TRBD2. The ends lost 5 bases at V and 0 bases at J; junction bases unmatched: 7. This CDR3 is 16 amino acids long. In germline, CDR1 is LNHDA, CDR2 SQIVND (reference sequence). In DNA, the CDR3 is TGTGCCAGTAGTGTGGAGCGGGGCGGCTCCTACAATGAGCAGTTCTTC. This codes for CASSVERGGSYNEQFF.

V is TRBV30 and J is TRBJ2-1, with unresolved D. Trimming removed 1 base from V and 6 bases from J, with 7 bases in between. Germline values: CDR1 GTSNPN, CDR2 SVGIG (reference sequence). The CDR3 sequence is 12 residues long. CDR3 sequence: CAWSDTANEQFF. For the CDR3, the DNA is TGTGCCTGGAGTGATACAGCCAATGAGCAGTTCTTC.

The V and J genes are TRBV4-1 and TRBJ2-5; D not certain. Trimming removed 3 bases from V and 1 base from J, with 9 bases in between. Germline V CDR1 and CDR2: MGHRA, YSYEKL. The CDR3 has 14 residues. For the CDR3, the DNA is TGCGCCAGCAGCCATTCTAAAACCCAAGAGACCCAGTACTTC. This gives the protein CASSHSKTQETQYF.

V and J are TRBV5-6 and TRBJ2-7, with TRBD1 matching 9 bases. The CDR3 consists of 15 residues. The germline gives CDR1 SGHDT, CDR2 YYEEEE. V trimming: 0 bases; J trimming: 5 bases; junction bases outside the gene matches: 6. The CDR3 coding sequence is TGTGCCAGCAGCTTGGTCGACAGGGGGTTGGACGAGCAGTACTTC. The encoded protein is CASSLVDRGLDEQYF.

The genes are TRBV29-1 and TRBJ1-2; 7 bases fit TRBD1. Germline CDR1 reads SQVTM; CDR2 reads ANQGSEA. The CDR3 runs to 14 residues. V lost 7 bases, J lost 6 bases, and 14 bases stayed unmatched. The chain's CDR3 is CSGARTGSGDGYTF. CDR3 nucleotides: TGCAGCGGAGCTCGGACAGGCTCTGGTGATGGCTACACCTTC.

This chain uses TRBV4-2 with TRBJ1-6; 7 bases align to TRBD1. The J segment lost 5 bases and the V segment lost 4 bases, leaving 8 bases of the junction unmatched. CDR1 and CDR2 from the germline V gene are LGHNA and YNFKEQ. This CDR3 has 16 residues. CDR3 bases: TGTGCCAGCAGCCCAGAACCGGGACAGAATAATTCACCCCTCCACTTT. Translating gives CASSPEPGQNNSPLHF.

V gene TRBV7-9 combines with J gene TRBJ1-4; TRBD1 is a possible D gene (5 bases). Germline lookup yields CDR1 SEHNR and CDR2 FQNEAQ (reference sequence). CDR3 size: 14 residues. The V end was cut by 10 bases, the J end by 8 bases, with 20 bases between. In DNA form, the CDR3 reads TGTGCCACCCAGGTGGGGCAGGGCGGAGAAAAACTGTTTTTT. Translating it yields CATQVGQGGEKLFF. Combining the CDR3 with reference TRBV7-9 and TRBJ1-4 gives the whole variable domain DTGVSQNPRHKITKRGQNVTFRCDPISEHNRLYWYRQTLGQGPEFLTYFQNEAQLEKSRLLSDRFSAERPKGSFSTLEIQRTEQGDSAMYLCATQVGQGGEKLFFGSGTQLSVL.

This clone appeared a few times. The V and J genes are TRBV4-2 and TRBJ2-5, with D possibly being TRBD1 (6 bases). V lost 0 bases to trimming and J lost 2 bases, with 7 bases between them. The CDR3 extends over 14 amino acids. Germline CDR1 is LGHNA and CDR2 is YNFKEQ. This CDR3 reads CASSQDQGQETQYF. The CDR3, as DNA: TGTGCCAGCAGCCAAGATCAGGGGCAAGAGACCCAGTACTTC.

J is TRBJ1-1 and V is TRBV5-1, with 8 bases lining up with TRBD1. The CDR3 runs 14 residues. Germline V gene lookup returns CDR1 SGHRS and CDR2 YFSETQ. J lost 6 bases, V lost 3 bases, and 7 bases had no gene match. The CDR3 DNA follows: TGCGCCAGCAGCTCCCGGACAGGGAAGGCTGAAGCTTTCTTT. It translates to CASSSRTGKAEAFF. Supplemented by reference TRBV5-1 and TRBJ1-1, the full variable domain reads KAGVTQTPRYLIKTRGQQVTLSCSPISGHRSVSWYQQTPGQGLQFLFEYFSETQRNKGNFPGRFSGRQFSNSRSEMNVSTLELGDSALYLCASSSRTGKAEAFFGQGTRLTVV.

This clone has a handful of counts. This chain links TRBV11-2 with TRBJ2-7; 8 bases match TRBD2. Germline lookup yields CDR1 SGHAT and CDR2 FQNNGV. The CDR3 runs to 14 residues. The trim removed 7 bases at V and 3 bases at J, leaving 8 bases unmatched. The CDR3 DNA is TGTGCCAGCAACGATGGCGGGAGGAACTACGAGCAGTACTTC. Protein: CASNDGGRNYEQYF. Complete variable domain (other parts from reference TRBV11-2 and TRBJ2-7): EAGVAQSPRYKIIEKRQSVAFWCNPISGHATLYWYQQILGQGPKLLIQFQNNGVVDDSQLPKDRFSAERLKGVDSTLKIQPAKLEDSAVYLCASNDGGRNYEQYFGPGTRLTVT.

The rearrangement links TRBV9 to TRBJ2-1, with 7 nucleotides matching TRBD2. The CDR3 covers 17 residues. Germline loops: CDR1 SGDLS, CDR2 YYNGEE. The V gene end was trimmed by 0 bases and the J gene end by 7 bases; junction bases not matched to a gene: 13. The CDR3: CASSVGASGALGNEQFF. The CDR3 DNA sequence: TGTGCCAGCAGCGTAGGAGCCAGCGGGGCCTTGGGAAATGAGCAGTTCTTC.

The CDR3 nucleotides read TGTGCCAGCAGCTTTAGTGCAACTAATGAAAAACTGTTTTTT. This gives the protein CASSFSATNEKLFF. The genes are TRBV7-9 and TRBJ1-4; no reliable D call. With 3 bases removed from V and 0 bases from J, the gap between germline ends came to 5 bases. The CDR3 is 14 amino acids. CDR1 and CDR2 from the germline V gene are SEHNR and FQNEAQ (reference sequence).

This sequence joins TRBV10-1 and TRBJ2-1; 13 nucleotides line up with TRBD2. V shed 1 base and J 2 bases; nucleotides not matched to a gene: 2. The CDR3 is 17 residues long. Germline V gene sequence: CDR1 WNHNN, CDR2 SYGVQD (reference sequence). CDR3 sequence: CASSEWTSGSPYNEQFF. CDR3 bases: TGCGCCAGCAGTGAGTGGACTAGCGGGAGTCCCTACAATGAGCAGTTCTTC.

This chain connects TRBV5-1 to TRBJ2-3; D is perhaps TRBD2 (6 bases). V lost 4 bases and J lost 2, with 11 bases in between. The germline V gene has CDR1 SGHRS and CDR2 YFSETQ. The CDR3 is 14 amino acids. CDR3 coding DNA: TGCGCCAGCAGCCCGGGACTCTTCACAGATACGCAGTATTTT. This sequence encodes CASSPGLFTDTQYF. Drawing the rest from reference TRBV5-1 and TRBJ2-3, the complete variable domain is KAGVTQTPRYLIKTRGQQVTLSCSPISGHRSVSWYQQTPGQGLQFLFEYFSETQRNKGNFPGRFSGRQFSNSRSEMNVSTLELGDSALYLCASSPGLFTDTQYFGPGTRLTVL.

This chain uses TRBV5-1 with TRBJ2-3, with 8 positions matching TRBD2. The CDR3 spans 14 residues. Trimming removed 10 bases from V and 2 bases from J; junction bases left unmatched: 9. The germline CDR1 and CDR2 sequences are SGHRS and YFSETQ. The CDR3 here is CASISGEYTDTQYF. CDR3 DNA: TGCGCCTCAATTAGCGGGGAGTACACAGATACGCAGTATTTT.

The chain carries TRBV29-1 and TRBJ2-3; TRBD2 aligns across 11 bases. CDR3 length: 15 residues. Germline V gene sequence: CDR1 SQVTM, CDR2 ANQGSEA. V dropped 6 bases and J dropped 2; count of bases not matched to a gene: 7. The CDR3 bases are TGCAGCGTCGTGACTAGCGGGACATTCACAGATACGCAGTATTTT. Translating it yields CSVVTSGTFTDTQYF.

The chain couples TRBV19 to TRBJ2-3, with D uncertain. Germline CDR1 and CDR2: LNHDA and SQIVND (reference sequence). The CDR3 is made up of 16 amino acids. V was cut by 5 bases and J by 3 bases, with 18 bases left in between. This chain's CDR3 is CASSPYFGGRTDTQYF. CDR3 nucleotide sequence: TGTGCCAGTAGTCCCTACTTCGGCGGTCGGACAGATACGCAGTATTTT.

The J gene is TRBJ2-7, the V gene TRBV19; D may be TRBD2 (6 bases). Per germline, CDR1 LNHDA and CDR2 SQIVND (reference sequence). V dropped 7 bases and J dropped 6 bases, with 16 bases sitting between them. CDR3 length: 13 amino acids. The CDR3 nucleotides read TGTGCCAGTACGGAGGGCCCACCGGGCGAGCAGTACTTC. Amino acids: CASTEGPPGEQYF.

The chain uses TRBV23-1 and TRBJ1-3, with 10 bases lining up with TRBD1. TRBV23-1 is an ORF, with its function uncertain. The CDR3 runs to 17 residues. Trimming took 3 bases from V and 2 from J; bases not matched to a gene: 7. CDR3 region: CASSHPRTGGTGNTIYF. CDR3 nucleotide sequence: TGCGCCAGCAGTCACCCACGGACAGGGGGGACTGGAAACACCATATATTTT.

This clone was seen a single time. This chain joins TRBV2 and TRBJ1-4; D may be TRBD1 (6 bases). The CDR3 has 15 amino acids. CDR1 is SNHLY and CDR2 is FYNNEI in the germline V gene. Trimming cost V 6 bases and J 4 bases, with 15 bases left between them. Here the CDR3 DNA reads TGTGCCAGCAGCCTTTCAGGGGACCTTAATGAAAAACTGTTTTTT. It specifies CASSLSGDLNEKLFF.

The chain couples TRBV5-1 to TRBJ1-3, with TRBD1 matching 7 bases. With 1 base clipped from V and 4 bases from J, the junction kept 2 bases outside the gene matches. The CDR3 totals 14 residues. From germline, CDR1 is SGHRS and CDR2 YFSETQ. The CDR3 DNA is TGCGCCAGCAGCTTGACAGGGGTCGGAAACACCATATATTTT. This encodes CASSLTGVGNTIYF.

The chain uses TRBV7-8 and TRBJ2-7; unclear D gene. CDR1 and CDR2 from the germline V gene are SGHVS and FQNEAQ. The CDR3 runs to 14 residues. Trimming pared 4 bases from V and 2 bases from J, leaving 12 bases between. The CDR3 DNA reads TGTGCCAGCAGCTCCGCGCCCCCAACCTACGAGCAGTACTTC. Translated, it gives CASSSAPPTYEQYF.

The J gene is TRBJ2-7, the V gene TRBV28; TRBD2 aligns across 12 bases. Germline trimming cut 4 bases from V and 8 bases from J; bases unmatched to any gene: 18. Germline CDR1 MDHEN, CDR2 SYDVKM. The CDR3 covers 18 residues. CDR3 amino acids: CASSSNPGLAGGAVKQYF. The CDR3 DNA follows: TGTGCCAGCAGTTCTAACCCGGGACTAGCGGGCGGGGCGGTTAAGCAGTACTTC.

This rearrangement joins TRBV18 to TRBJ2-7; the match to TRBD1 covers 9 bases. Germline V gene data show CDR1 as KGHSH and CDR2 as LQKENI. The CDR3 runs 15 residues. J was trimmed by 3 bases and V by 0 bases; bases with no gene match: 3. The CDR3 coding sequence is TGTGCCAGCTCACCACCTAGGACAGGGGACTACGAGCAGTACTTC. This sequence encodes CASSPPRTGDYEQYF.

The rearrangement links TRBV4-3 to TRBJ1-1, with 7 bases matching TRBD1. V lost 3 bases and J lost 0; bases outside the gene matches: 7. The CDR3 consists of 16 residues. Per the germline V gene, CDR1 is LGHNA and CDR2 is YSLEER. CDR3 sequence: CASSQSTGRVNTEAFF. The CDR3 DNA reads as TGCGCCAGCAGCCAGTCGACAGGGCGAGTGAACACTGAAGCTTTCTTT.

The chain employs TRBV2 and TRBJ1-1; D uncertain. With 7 bases removed from V and 4 bases from J, the gap between germline ends came to 19 bases. The CDR3 sequence is 15 residues long. The V gene's germline CDR1 is SNHLY and CDR2 FYNNEI. CDR3 amino acids: CASISRVAEGTEAFF. The CDR3 DNA reads TGTGCCAGCATTTCCCGGGTAGCCGAGGGCACTGAAGCTTTCTTT.

The sample holds one count of this clone. V usage is TRBV27 and J usage is TRBJ2-7, with TRBD2 matching over 8 bases. Germline lookup yields CDR1 MNHEY and CDR2 SMNVEV (reference sequence). J gave up 3 bases and V 5 bases, and 6 bases lay outside the gene matches. The CDR3 loop spans 14 amino acids. CDR3 in DNA: TGTGCCAGCAGTCGAGCGGGGGTTAGCTACGAGCAGTACTTC. This translates into CASSRAGVSYEQYF.

The V gene is TRBV7-3, the J gene TRBJ2-5, with D unresolved. Germline-derived CDR1 and CDR2 are SGHTA and FQGTGA. The CDR3 extends over 13 amino acids. The V and J ends lost 3 bases and 2 bases respectively, with 7 bases between them. CDR3: CASSLRKQETQYF. CDR3 coding DNA: TGTGCCAGCAGCTTGCGCAAACAAGAGACCCAGTACTTC.

The chain combines TRBV9 with TRBJ1-2; D is undetermined. Germline lookup yields CDR1 SGDLS and CDR2 YYNGEE. The CDR3 runs 13 residues. V shed 4 bases and J shed 4 bases, with 11 bases lying between them. The CDR3 spells CASSFLLGYGYTF. The CDR3 DNA reads as TGTGCCAGCAGCTTCTTACTCGGCTATGGCTACACCTTC.

The V and J genes are TRBV9 and TRBJ2-1; a weak D match, TRBD1 (6 bases). The CDR3 loop spans 12 amino acids. Trimming took off 6 bases at V and 7 bases at J, with 11 bases between the two ends. Germline CDR1 is SGDLS and CDR2 is YYNGEE. CDR3 amino acids: CASNKGDNEQFF. The CDR3 DNA sequence: TGTGCCAGCAATAAGGGGGATAATGAGCAGTTCTTC.

The sample holds one count of this clone. The V and J genes are TRBV7-8 and TRBJ1-1; D is perhaps TRBD1 (6 bases). Trimming shortened V by 1 base and J by 5 bases, and 17 bases separated the two germline ends. The CDR3 spans 16 residues. Germline V gene sequence: CDR1 SGHVS, CDR2 FQNEAQ. In DNA form, the CDR3 reads TGTGCCAGCAGCTTAGGGTTGGCAGGGGCGATGACTGAAGCTTTCTTT. Translation: CASSLGLAGAMTEAFF.